The 27 T cell receptor beta chains presented below share a single source sample, sequenced in a study of T cell repertoires in cytomegalovirus infection. TCRdb re-called the reads through MiXCR, storing one row per CDR3 protein. Of 230,000 or so distinct CDR3 sequences detected, 17% appear once; the ten largest clones hold less than 60%. Sequences were obtained from CD8+ T cells from PBMCs. These TCRs come from a human donor in good health (CMV status not recorded). Some clones in this sample may be carry-over from other donors' samples.

This clonotype was found many times. The V and J genes are TRBV7-9 and TRBJ2-7, with 9 bases matching TRBD1. With 1 base clipped from V and 4 bases from J, the junction kept 5 bases outside the gene matches. The CDR3 loop spans 15 amino acids. CDR1 and CDR2 from the germline V gene are SEHNR and FQNEAQ (reference sequence). CDR3 sequence reads: CASSLDTGTGYEQYF. The CDR3 DNA reads as TGTGCCAGCAGCTTAGACACAGGGACAGGGTACGAGCAGTACTTC.

This clonotype was observed at least ten times. The chain uses TRBV7-8 and TRBJ2-3; D unresolved. CDR3 length: 13 residues. Germline V CDR1 and CDR2: SGHVS, FQNEAQ. The V gene lost 6 bases and the J gene lost 2 bases, with 9 bases spanning the gap. Written as DNA, the CDR3 is TGTGCCAGCAGTAAGGGATACACAGATACGCAGTATTTT. It specifies CASSKGYTDTQYF.

This clonotype showed up just a few times. The chain has TRBV25-1 and TRBJ2-2; D tentatively fits TRBD1 or TRBD2 (5 bases each). V dropped 1 base and J dropped 6 bases, with 15 bases sitting between them. Germline V CDR1 and CDR2: MGHDK, SYGVNS. The CDR3 contains 16 residues. Written as DNA, the CDR3 is TGTGCCAGCAGTGAATTATACGGGACGGTGGCCGGGGAGCTGTTTTTT. Translating gives CASSELYGTVAGELFF.

The chain recombines TRBV6-1 with TRBJ1-3; TRBD1 might be the D (5 bases). CDR3 size: 16 residues. V lost 5 bases and J 2 bases, leaving 16 bases between the germline ends. Germline V gene data show CDR1 as MNHNS and CDR2 as SASEGT. CDR3 region: CASSPLGRGTGNTIYF. The CDR3 bases are TGTGCCAGCAGTCCCCTTGGGAGGGGCACTGGAAACACCATATATTTT.

The table lists this clonotype with many counts. CDR3 nucleotides: TGTGCCAGCAGCTTCGCGGGGGGCTCCGCGTATGAGCAGTTCTTC. It is translated as CASSFAGGSAYEQFF. V usage is TRBV7-9 and J usage is TRBJ2-1, with 8 nucleotides matching TRBD2. V was clipped by 3 bases and J by 8 bases; unmatched bases: 9. The CDR3 is 15 residues long. Germline CDR1 and CDR2: SEHNR and FQNEAQ (reference sequence).

This clonotype has more than one count but fewer than ten. The V call is TRBV12-3 or TRBV12-4, the J call TRBJ2-7, with a weak D call TRBD1 (5 bases). Trimming shortened V by 5 bases and J by 2 bases, and 13 bases separated the two germline ends. The CDR3 is 14 amino acids. CDR3 nucleotides: TGTGCCAGCAGTCCGTCGGACACAGCCTACGAGCAGTACTTC. This codes for CASSPSDTAYEQYF.

This clonotype showed up many times. This chain uses TRBV7-8 with TRBJ2-2; D is unresolved. The CDR3 contains 13 residues. Trimming removed 2 bases at V and 6 bases at J, with 7 bases between. From germline, CDR1 is SGHVS and CDR2 FQNEAQ. The CDR3 coding sequence is TGTGCCAGCAGCTTATTCCGCCCCGGGGAGCTGTTTTTT. Protein sequence: CASSLFRPGELFF.

This sequence joins TRBV7-2 and TRBJ1-6; a weak D match, TRBD1 (5 bases). The V and J ends lost 4 bases and 10 bases respectively, with 17 bases between them. The CDR3 is made up of 15 amino acids. CDR1 SGHTA and CDR2 FQGNSA come from the germline V gene. CDR3 residues: CASSSGQGGESPLHF. The CDR3 region has the DNA TGTGCCAGCAGCTCCGGTCAGGGAGGAGAGTCACCCCTCCACTTT.

This clonotype was seen ten or more times. The J gene is TRBJ1-3, the V gene TRBV7-8; a possible D gene is TRBD1 (6 bases). The germline gives CDR1 SGHVS, CDR2 FQNEAQ. This CDR3 region has 16 residues. Trimming shortened V by 5 bases and J by 2 bases, and 16 bases separated the two germline ends. The CDR3 here is CASSNEGGIAGNTIYF. The CDR3 nucleotides read TGTGCCAGCAGCAACGAGGGGGGGATCGCTGGAAACACCATATATTTT.

J is TRBJ1-1 and V is TRBV23-1, with D perhaps matching TRBD1 (5 bases). TRBV23-1 belongs to the ORF category, with a function that is uncertain. There are 12 residues in the CDR3. Trimming cost V 0 bases and J 8 bases, with 7 bases left between them. CDR3 DNA sequence: TGCGCCAGCAGTCAATCGCCAGGGGAAGCTTTCTTT. This encodes CASSQSPGEAFF.

This clonotype was seen at least ten times. This chain connects TRBV27 to TRBJ2-4; D is possibly TRBD2 (7 bases). Germline V gives CDR1 MNHEY, CDR2 SMNVEV (reference sequence). The V end lost 2 bases, the J end lost 7 bases, and 12 bases lay between the germline ends. The length of the CDR3 is 14 residues. The CDR3 DNA is TGTGCCAGCAGTTTAGGGGGGGCCGGGAACATTCAGTACTTC. Protein: CASSLGGAGNIQYF.

The J gene is TRBJ1-3, the V gene TRBV7-2; no reliable D call. The CDR3 sequence is 12 residues long. Looked up from germline, CDR1 is SGHTA and CDR2 is FQGNSA. The V and J ends lost 4 bases and 3 bases respectively, with 4 bases between them. The CDR3 sequence: CASSSLGNTIYF. The CDR3 bases are TGTGCCAGCAGCTCCCTTGGAAACACCATATATTTT.

This clonotype was recorded many times. The chain carries TRBV12-3 or TRBV12-4 and TRBJ1-4, with D perhaps TRBD1 (6 bases). CDR3 length equals 19 residues. Trimming removed 6 bases from V and 7 bases from J, with 30 bases in between. The CDR3 here is CASRPHQGTIDQRGEKLFF. The CDR3 coding sequence is TGTGCCAGCAGACCCCATCAGGGGACTATTGACCAGCGAGGTGAAAAACTGTTTTTT.

This clonotype was picked up many times. J is TRBJ2-2 and V is TRBV7-6; no reliable D call. Germline lookup yields CDR1 SGHVS and CDR2 FNYEAQ. V lost 2 bases and J lost 0, with 7 bases in between. The length of the CDR3 is 15 residues. The CDR3 sequence is CASSLNPANTGELFF. The CDR3 nucleotides are TGTGCCAGCAGCTTAAACCCCGCGAACACCGGGGAGCTGTTTTTT.

V gene TRBV6-6 combines with J gene TRBJ1-1; maybe TRBD1 (6 bases). V lost 2 bases to trimming and J lost 1 base, with 14 bases between them. There are 16 residues in the CDR3. Per the germline V gene, CDR1 is MNHNY and CDR2 is SVGAGI (reference sequence). The CDR3 reads CASSYSVVTGNTEAFF. The CDR3 bases are TGTGCCAGCAGTTACAGTGTTGTGACAGGGAACACTGAAGCTTTCTTT.

This clonotype was seen more than once but under ten times. The V and J genes are TRBV7-9 and TRBJ1-5; 7 bases line up with TRBD1. The CDR3 is 16 residues long. J lost 6 bases, V lost 4 bases, and 12 bases had no gene match. Germline V gene data show CDR1 as SEHNR and CDR2 as FQNEAQ (reference sequence). CDR3 DNA sequence: TGTGCCAGCAGCTCGAACAGGGGTGACCGAGGTCAGCCCCAGCATTTT. Protein product: CASSSNRGDRGQPQHF.

This clonotype was counted a few times. Germline is not matched at one junction end, which may reflect a read error. This chain connects TRBV12-3 or TRBV12-4 to TRBJ2-7, with D tentatively TRBD2 (5 bases). This CDR3 spans 13 amino acids. The CDR3 coding sequence is TGTGCCAACAGTTTATCGAGGGTCTACGAGCAGTACTTC. It codes for CANSLSRVYEQYF.

V usage is TRBV7-9 and J usage is TRBJ2-7, with D perhaps TRBD2 (6 bases). CDR1 is SEHNR and CDR2 is FQNEAQ in the germline V gene (reference sequence). Trimming removed 5 bases from V and 2 bases from J, with 13 bases in between. The CDR3 runs 14 residues. This CDR3 reads CASSGRLETYEQYF. Here the CDR3 DNA reads TGTGCCAGCAGCGGTAGACTAGAGACCTACGAGCAGTACTTC.

This clonotype has more than one count but fewer than ten. CDR3 protein: CASIADGPGYTF. CDR3 DNA sequence: TGTGCCAGCATAGCGGACGGCCCTGGCTACACCTTC. The genes are TRBV19 and TRBJ1-2; D gene uncertain. The germline V and J ends were trimmed by 9 bases and 7 bases, with 15 bases remaining between them. The CDR3 totals 12 residues. Per germline, CDR1 LNHDA and CDR2 SQIVND (reference sequence).

The chain joins TRBV4-1 to TRBJ2-3; the D gene is possibly TRBD2 (5 bases). This CDR3 is built from 14 residues. Between the trimmed V and J ends, which lost 2 bases and 4 bases, there was a span of 10 bases. The germline V gene encodes CDR1 MGHRA and CDR2 YSYEKL. CDR3 coding DNA: TGCGCCAGCAGCCAAACCGGGGTATCAGATACGCAGTATTTT. Translated: CASSQTGVSDTQYF.

This clonotype came up a few times. The rearrangement joins TRBV3-1 to TRBJ1-1; possibly TRBD1 for D (6 bases). CDR1 and CDR2 from the germline V gene are LGHDT and YNNKEL (reference sequence). CDR3 length equals 15 residues. Between the trimmed V and J ends, which lost 3 bases and 4 bases, there was a span of 15 bases. CDR3 bases: TGTGCCAGCAGCCAGGGTCCTCCAGGGGCCACTGAAGCTTTCTTT. Protein: CASSQGPPGATEAFF.

This clonotype was detected a few times. Its ends do not fully match the called genes, so a read error is possible. The V and J genes are TRBV7-9 and TRBJ1-1, with unresolved D. CDR1 SEHNR and CDR2 FQNEAQ come from the germline V gene (reference sequence). The CDR3 runs to 15 residues. CDR3 residues: CASSPRSTLKTEAFF. CDR3 nucleotides: TGTGCCAGCAGCCCCCGGTCTACCTTGAAAACTGAAGCTTTCTTT.

V usage is TRBV12-3 or TRBV12-4 and J usage is TRBJ2-1, with TRBD2 matching over 7 bases. CDR3 length: 16 amino acids. V trimming: 5 bases; J trimming: 7 bases; junction bases outside the gene matches: 14. CDR3 nucleotide sequence: TGTGCCAGCAGTCCCTTTGTTCGGGGGGAAGGGAATGAGCAGTTCTTC. Protein: CASSPFVRGEGNEQFF.

The chain couples TRBV13 to TRBJ2-5, with 9 bases aligning to TRBD2. V gave up 5 bases and J gave up 2 bases; unmatched junction bases: 9. Germline V CDR1 and CDR2: PRHDT, FYEKMQ (reference sequence). The CDR3 is made up of 16 amino acids. DNA for the CDR3: TGTGCCAGCAGCCTAAGACTAGCGGAGCGACAAGAGACCCAGTACTTC. Its translation: CASSLRLAERQETQYF.

The gene calls are TRBV4-1 and TRBJ2-1, with 10 bases aligning to TRBD2. Germline-derived CDR1 and CDR2 are MGHRA and YSYEKL. With 0 bases clipped from V and 3 bases from J, the junction kept 5 bases outside the gene matches. This CDR3 is built from 17 residues. The CDR3 region is CASSQDDLAGGYNEQFF. Written as DNA, the CDR3 is TGCGCCAGCAGCCAAGATGATTTAGCGGGGGGCTACAATGAGCAGTTCTTC.

This clonotype was found many times. J is TRBJ2-7 and V is TRBV6-5, with a possible D match to TRBD1 (6 bases). The CDR3 has 13 residues. The V and J ends lost 5 bases and 3 bases respectively, with 11 bases between them. Germline assignment: CDR1 MNHEY and CDR2 SVGAGI. The CDR3 sequence is CASSLTRGYEQYF. CDR3 DNA sequence: TGTGCCAGCAGTCTTACCAGGGGCTACGAGCAGTACTTC.

The sample holds a few counts of this clonotype. The gene calls are TRBV5-1 and TRBJ2-7; TRBD2 agrees at 7 bases. The CDR3 runs to 15 residues. Germline V gene data show CDR1 as SGHRS and CDR2 as YFSETQ. The V gene end was trimmed by 0 bases and the J gene end by 3 bases; junction bases not matched to a gene: 6. CDR3 amino acids: CASSLGLAVIYEQYF. CDR3 in DNA: TGCGCCAGCAGCTTGGGACTAGCAGTAATCTACGAGCAGTACTTC.